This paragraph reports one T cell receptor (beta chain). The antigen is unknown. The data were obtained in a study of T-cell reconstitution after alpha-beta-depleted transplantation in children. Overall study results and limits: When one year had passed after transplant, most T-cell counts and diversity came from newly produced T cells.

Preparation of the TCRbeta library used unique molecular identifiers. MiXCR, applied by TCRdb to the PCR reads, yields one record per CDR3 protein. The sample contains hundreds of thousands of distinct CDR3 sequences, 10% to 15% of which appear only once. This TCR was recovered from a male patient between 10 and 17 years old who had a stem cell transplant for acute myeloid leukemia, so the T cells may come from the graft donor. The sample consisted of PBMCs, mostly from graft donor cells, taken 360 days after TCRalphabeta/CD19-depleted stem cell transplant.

The CDR3: CASSRLAGGYSSYNEQFF. Here the CDR3 DNA reads TGTGCCAGCAGTCGACTAGCGGGAGGGTACAGCTCCTACAATGAGCAGTTCTTC. This chain links TRBV6-5 with TRBJ2-1; 14 bases agree with TRBD2. The CDR3 has 18 residues. V lost 5 bases, J lost 0 bases, and 6 bases stayed unmatched. Germline V gene sequence: CDR1 MNHEY, CDR2 SVGAGI.